These 15 T cell receptor beta chains were sequenced from one sample in a study of T cells in Graves' hyperthyroidism and ophthalmopathy. Amplification of TCR beta CDR3 regions used RNA as the template. The HTBI primer set drove a first-round RT-PCR of the TCR CDR3. TCRdb used MiXCR to reprocess the multiplex PCR reads, holding one entry per CDR3 protein. The sample includes roughly 300,000 distinct CDR3 sequences, roughly 18% of them seen just once. The material sequenced was blood. The receptor set was obtained from a woman between 45 and 60 years old with Graves' hyperthyroidism.

This clonotype appeared many times. The gene calls are TRBV6-1 and TRBJ1-1, with D possibly matching TRBD1 (5 bases). CDR1 and CDR2 from the germline V gene are MNHNS and SASEGT. Deletions cut 6 bases from V and 6 bases from J, with 11 bases between. CDR3 length: 12 residues. The DNA for the CDR3 is TGTGCCAGCAGCTCCATAGGGGCTGAAGCTTTCTTT. This sequence encodes CASSSIGAEAFF.

This clonotype was seen at least ten times. The genes are TRBV12-3 or TRBV12-4 and TRBJ2-7; D may match TRBD1 or TRBD2 (5 bases each). V was cut by 1 base and J by 5 bases, with 9 bases left in between. The CDR3 totals 13 residues. CDR3 nucleotide sequence: TGTGCCAGCAGTTTAGGGGGACGGGACGAGCAGTACGTC. Protein sequence: CASSLGGRDEQYV.

This clonotype was observed a few times. The CDR3 DNA sequence: TGTGCCAGCACACTCGGGGGTCGTCGCACCGATGAGCAGTTCTTC. Protein product: CASTLGGRRTDEQFF. This chain links TRBV7-3 with TRBJ2-1, with D tentatively TRBD2 (6 bases). V was shortened by 7 bases and J by 8 bases, with 21 bases between the two germline ends. The CDR3 is made up of 15 amino acids. Germline assignment: CDR1 SGHTA and CDR2 FQGTGA.

Many counts were recorded for this clonotype. The J gene is TRBJ1-4, the V gene TRBV2; the D is unclear. This CDR3 is 13 amino acids long. The germline V gene encodes CDR1 SNHLY and CDR2 FYNNEI. V lost 7 bases to trimming and J lost 6 bases, with 12 bases between them. CDR3 DNA sequence: TGTGCCAGCAAGAAAGAGGTCGATGAAAAACTGTTTTTT. As protein: CASKKEVDEKLFF.

This clonotype showed up many times. The rearrangement uses TRBV5-6 and TRBJ2-1, with TRBD2 identical over 8 bases. CDR3 length: 16 residues. The V and J ends lost 1 base and 3 bases, in that order; junction bases with no gene match: 6. Looked up from germline, CDR1 is SGHDT and CDR2 is YYEEEE. CDR3 in DNA: TGTGCCAGCAGCTTGAAGGCGGGAGGCTACTACAATGAGCAGTTCTTC. It translates to CASSLKAGGYYNEQFF.

The rearrangement links TRBV6-1 to TRBJ2-4, with D uncertain. With 2 bases removed from V and 0 bases from J, the gap between germline ends came to 8 bases. The germline V gene has CDR1 MNHNS and CDR2 SASEGT. The CDR3 spans 15 residues. CDR3 amino acids: CASSERPLAKNIQYF. The CDR3 coding sequence is TGTGCCAGCAGTGAAAGACCTTTAGCCAAAAACATTCAGTACTTC.

The rearrangement uses TRBV5-5 and TRBJ1-1; D possibly corresponds to TRBD1 (6 bases). The CDR3 loop spans 14 amino acids. Germline loops: CDR1 SGHKS, CDR2 YYEKEE (reference sequence). V was trimmed by 2 bases and J by 3 bases, leaving 11 bases between them. CDR3 coding DNA: TGTGCCAGCAGCTTATGGGGGGCGGACACTGAAGCTTTCTTT. Translated: CASSLWGADTEAFF.

This clonotype was recorded at least ten times. V gene TRBV5-6 combines with J gene TRBJ1-1; D gene unclear. This CDR3 has 18 residues. Deletions cut 4 bases from V and 1 base from J, with 23 bases between. Germline V gives CDR1 SGHDT, CDR2 YYEEEE. Written as DNA, the CDR3 is TGTGCCAGCAGCCCGAGATTTGAGGATCTAGTTGGGAACACTGAAGCTTTCTTT. Its protein is CASSPRFEDLVGNTEAFF.

This clonotype has at least ten counts. The gene calls are TRBV28 and TRBJ2-1, with 7 bases identical to TRBD2. Per the germline V gene, CDR1 is MDHEN and CDR2 is SYDVKM. This CDR3 region has 17 residues. V shed 4 bases and J 1 base; nucleotides not matched to a gene: 10. This CDR3 is CASSSPSRELSYNEQFF. CDR3 bases: TGTGCCAGCAGTTCCCCTTCGCGGGAGCTTTCCTACAATGAGCAGTTCTTC.

This sequence joins TRBV24-1 and TRBJ2-5; no definite D call. V was trimmed by 0 bases and J by 5 bases, leaving 6 bases between them. The CDR3 covers 13 residues. Germline-derived CDR1 and CDR2 are KGHDR and SFDVKD. CDR3 DNA: TGTGCCACCAGTGATTTGCTTGCCGAGACCCAGTACTTC. Translating it yields CATSDLLAETQYF.

This clonotype was counted a few times. V gene TRBV4-1 combines with J gene TRBJ2-7; D is unclear. CDR3 length equals 15 residues. Deletions cut 3 bases from V and 4 bases from J, with 16 bases between. CDR1 MGHRA and CDR2 YSYEKL come from the germline V gene. As DNA, the CDR3 is TGCGCCAGCAGCCATACAGAGGCCCCAAATTACGAGCAGTACTTC. It yields the protein CASSHTEAPNYEQYF.

Ten or more counts support this clonotype. The J gene is TRBJ2-5, the V gene TRBV2; 8 positions match TRBD1. This CDR3 comprises 15 residues. The V gene end was trimmed by 5 bases and the J gene end by 2 bases; junction bases not matched to a gene: 7. The germline V gene encodes CDR1 SNHLY and CDR2 FYNNEI. The CDR3 protein is CASSSRQGRQETQYF. The CDR3 DNA follows: TGTGCCAGCAGTAGTCGACAGGGGCGGCAAGAGACCCAGTACTTC. Based on the CDR3 plus reference TRBV2 and TRBJ2-5, the full variable domain is EPEVTQTPSHQVTQMGQEVILRCVPISNHLYFYWYRQILGQKVEFLVSFYNNEISEKSEIFDDQFSVERPDGSNFTLKIRSTKLEDSAMYFCASSSRQGRQETQYFGPGTRLLVL.

The V gene is TRBV9, the J gene TRBJ2-5; D ambiguous. This CDR3 comprises 13 residues. Trimming shortened V by 0 bases and J by 4 bases, and 7 bases separated the two germline ends. Looked up from germline, CDR1 is SGDLS and CDR2 is YYNGEE. CDR3 protein: CASSVGPGETQYF. CDR3 nucleotides: TGTGCCAGCAGCGTAGGCCCAGGAGAGACCCAGTACTTC.

This clonotype was recorded a few times. This chain connects TRBV6-2 or TRBV6-3 to TRBJ2-2, with D tentatively TRBD2 (5 bases). From germline, CDR1 is MNHEY and CDR2 SVGEGT. Trimming shortened V by 7 bases and J by 5 bases, and 17 bases separated the two germline ends. There are 15 residues in the CDR3. CDR3 region: CASTRSVGGTGELFF. The CDR3 DNA reads as TGTGCCAGCACCCGAAGTGTAGGCGGGACCGGGGAGCTGTTTTTT.

This clonotype occurred a few times. V is TRBV30 and J is TRBJ2-1; the D is unclear. Germline values: CDR1 GTSNPN, CDR2 SVGIG (reference sequence). Between the trimmed V and J ends, which lost 2 bases and 3 bases, there was a span of 14 bases. The CDR3 loop spans 15 amino acids. CDR3 residues: CAWSLVLPNYNEQFF. The CDR3, as DNA: TGTGCCTGGAGTCTAGTGCTCCCCAACTACAATGAGCAGTTCTTC.